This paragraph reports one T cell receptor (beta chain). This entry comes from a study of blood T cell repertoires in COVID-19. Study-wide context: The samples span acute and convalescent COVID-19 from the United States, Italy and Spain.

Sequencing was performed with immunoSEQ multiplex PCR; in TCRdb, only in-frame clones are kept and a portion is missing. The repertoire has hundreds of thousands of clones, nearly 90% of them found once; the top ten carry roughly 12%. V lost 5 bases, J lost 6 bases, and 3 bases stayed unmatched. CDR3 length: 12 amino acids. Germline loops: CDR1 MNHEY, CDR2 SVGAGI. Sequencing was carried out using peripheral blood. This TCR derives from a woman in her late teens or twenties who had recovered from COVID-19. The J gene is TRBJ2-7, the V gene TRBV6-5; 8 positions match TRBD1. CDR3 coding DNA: TGTGCCAGCAGTCCAACAGGGGGCGAGCAGTACTTC. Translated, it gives CASSPTGGEQYF.